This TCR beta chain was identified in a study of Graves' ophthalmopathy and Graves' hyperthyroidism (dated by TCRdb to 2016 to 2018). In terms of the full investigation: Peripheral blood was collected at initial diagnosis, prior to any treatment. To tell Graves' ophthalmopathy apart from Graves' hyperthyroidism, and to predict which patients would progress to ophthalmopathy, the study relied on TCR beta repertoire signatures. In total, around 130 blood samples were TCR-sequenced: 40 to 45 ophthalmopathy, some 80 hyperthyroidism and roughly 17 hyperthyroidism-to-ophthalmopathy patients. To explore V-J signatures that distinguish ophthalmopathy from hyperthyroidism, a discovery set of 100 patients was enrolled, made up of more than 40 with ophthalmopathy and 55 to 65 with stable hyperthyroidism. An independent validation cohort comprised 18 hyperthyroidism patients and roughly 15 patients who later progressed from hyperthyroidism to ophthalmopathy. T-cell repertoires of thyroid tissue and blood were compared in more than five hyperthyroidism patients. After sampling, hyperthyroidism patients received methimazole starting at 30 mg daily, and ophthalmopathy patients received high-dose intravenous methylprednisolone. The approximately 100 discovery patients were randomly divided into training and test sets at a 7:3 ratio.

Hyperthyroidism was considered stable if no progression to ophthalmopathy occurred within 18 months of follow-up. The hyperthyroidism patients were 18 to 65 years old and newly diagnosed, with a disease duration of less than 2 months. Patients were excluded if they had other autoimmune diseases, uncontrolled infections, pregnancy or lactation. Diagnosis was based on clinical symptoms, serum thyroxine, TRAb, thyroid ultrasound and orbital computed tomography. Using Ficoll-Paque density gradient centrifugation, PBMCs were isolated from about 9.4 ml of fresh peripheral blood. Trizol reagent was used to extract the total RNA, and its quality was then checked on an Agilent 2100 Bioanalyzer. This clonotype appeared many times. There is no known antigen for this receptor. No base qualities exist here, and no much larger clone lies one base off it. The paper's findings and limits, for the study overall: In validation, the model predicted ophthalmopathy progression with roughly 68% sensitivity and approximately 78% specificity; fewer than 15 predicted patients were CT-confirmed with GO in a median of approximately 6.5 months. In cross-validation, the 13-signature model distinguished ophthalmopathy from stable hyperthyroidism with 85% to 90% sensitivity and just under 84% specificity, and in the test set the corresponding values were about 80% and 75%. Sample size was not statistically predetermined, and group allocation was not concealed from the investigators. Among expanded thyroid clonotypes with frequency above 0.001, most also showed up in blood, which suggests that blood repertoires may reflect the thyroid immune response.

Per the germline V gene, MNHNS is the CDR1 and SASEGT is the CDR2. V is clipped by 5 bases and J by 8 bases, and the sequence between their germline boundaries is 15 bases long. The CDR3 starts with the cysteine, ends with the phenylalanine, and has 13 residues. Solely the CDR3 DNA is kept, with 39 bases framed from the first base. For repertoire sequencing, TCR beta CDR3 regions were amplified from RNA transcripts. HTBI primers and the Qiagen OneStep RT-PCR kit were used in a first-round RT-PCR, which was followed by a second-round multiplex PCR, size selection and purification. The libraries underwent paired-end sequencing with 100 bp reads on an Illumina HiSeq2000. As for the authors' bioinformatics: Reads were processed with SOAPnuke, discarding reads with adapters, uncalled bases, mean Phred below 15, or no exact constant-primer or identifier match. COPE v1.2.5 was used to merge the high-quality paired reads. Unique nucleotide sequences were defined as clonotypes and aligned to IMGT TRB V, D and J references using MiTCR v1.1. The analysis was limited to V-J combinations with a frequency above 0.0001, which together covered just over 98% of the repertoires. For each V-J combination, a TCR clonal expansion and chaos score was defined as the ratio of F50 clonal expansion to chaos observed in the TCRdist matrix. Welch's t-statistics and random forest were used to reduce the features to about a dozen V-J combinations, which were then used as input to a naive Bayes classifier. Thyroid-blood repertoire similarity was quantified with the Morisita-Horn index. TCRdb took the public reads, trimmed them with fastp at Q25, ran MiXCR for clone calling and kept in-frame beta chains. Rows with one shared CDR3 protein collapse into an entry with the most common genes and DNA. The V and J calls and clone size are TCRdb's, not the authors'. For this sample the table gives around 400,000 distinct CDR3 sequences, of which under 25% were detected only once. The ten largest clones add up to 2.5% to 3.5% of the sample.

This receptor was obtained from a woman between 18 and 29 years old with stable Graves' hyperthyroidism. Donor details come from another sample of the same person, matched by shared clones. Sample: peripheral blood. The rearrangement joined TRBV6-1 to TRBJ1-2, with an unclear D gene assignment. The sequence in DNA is TGTGCCAGCAGTCAGGTGCCTCGGGAAGGCTACACCTTC. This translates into CASSQVPREGYTF.